The 4 T cell receptor beta chains below were found in one sample sequenced in a study of PD-1 blockade in classical Hodgkin lymphoma. TCRdb's table, derived via immunoSEQ multiplex PCR, lists solely in-frame clones and lacks some. The sample includes 25,000 to 30,000 clones, roughly nine tenths of them seen just once. Time point indicated: cycle 4 day 1 (C4D1), after 6 weeks of nivolumab. All patients experienced relapse after autologous stem cell transplantation, and brentuximab vedotin exposure was variable. Researchers used magnetic negative selection to pull out pure CD4+ T cells from thawed PBMCs. The sample consisted of CD4+ T cells from blood, taken before the fourth cycle of nivolumab. These receptors were obtained from a human donor with classical Hodgkin lymphoma.

CDR3 loop: CASSLGLADTQYF. DNA of the CDR3: TGTGCCAGCAGCCTAGGACTAGCAGATACGCAGTATTTT. The gene calls are TRBV11-3 and TRBJ2-3, with 7 bases that match TRBD2. V lost 5 bases to trimming and J lost 4 bases; unmatched junction nucleotides: 3. Germline assignment: CDR1 SGHNT and CDR2 YENEEA. The CDR3 has 13 amino acids.

The chain couples TRBV7-6 to TRBJ2-1; D assignment may be TRBD1 or TRBD2 (5 bases each). CDR1 and CDR2 (germline): SGHVS, FNYEAQ. This CDR3 has 16 residues. Between the trimmed V and J ends, which lost 3 bases and 3 bases, there was a span of 15 bases. The CDR3, as DNA: TGTGCCAGCAGCTTCGGGGCCTCCTCAATCTACAATGAGCAGTTCTTC. It specifies CASSFGASSIYNEQFF.

The genes are TRBV5-5 and TRBJ2-7; 8 nucleotides line up with TRBD1. The CDR3 has 16 amino acids. Looked up from germline, CDR1 is SGHKS and CDR2 is YYEKEE (reference sequence). With V trimmed by 0 bases and J by 1 base, 6 bases remained unmatched. CDR3 sequence (DNA): TGTGCCAGCAGCTTGGAGGCAGGGGGCAGGTCCTACGAGCAGTACTTC. Amino acids: CASSLEAGGRSYEQYF.

This chain connects TRBV28 to TRBJ1-1; D is ambiguous. The germline gives CDR1 MDHEN, CDR2 SYDVKM. This CDR3 has 14 residues. Trimming stripped 1 base from V and 0 bases from J, with 6 bases between. Here the CDR3 reads CASSLSSMNTEAFF. CDR3 nucleotide sequence: TGTGCCAGCAGTTTATCGTCCATGAACACTGAAGCTTTCTTT.